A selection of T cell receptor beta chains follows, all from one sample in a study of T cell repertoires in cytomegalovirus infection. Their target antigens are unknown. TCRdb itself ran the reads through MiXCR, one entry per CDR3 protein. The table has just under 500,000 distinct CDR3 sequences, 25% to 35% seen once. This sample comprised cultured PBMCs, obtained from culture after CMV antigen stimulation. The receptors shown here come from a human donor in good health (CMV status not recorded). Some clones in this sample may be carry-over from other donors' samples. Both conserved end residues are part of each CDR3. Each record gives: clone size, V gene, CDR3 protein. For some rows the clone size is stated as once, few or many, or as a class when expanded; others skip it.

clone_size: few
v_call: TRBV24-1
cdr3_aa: CATSSFYRTNEQFF

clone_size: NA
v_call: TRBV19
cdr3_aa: CATLPGTGDFADTIYF

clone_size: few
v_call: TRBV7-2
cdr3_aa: CASGPSGGSYNEQFF

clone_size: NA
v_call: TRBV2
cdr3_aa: CASSPLLAGEETQYF

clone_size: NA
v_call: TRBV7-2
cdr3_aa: CASSLTSGEAKNIQYF

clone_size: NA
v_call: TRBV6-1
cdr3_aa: CASSSGYQETQYF

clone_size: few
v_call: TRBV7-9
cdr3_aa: CASSLGVRTYEQYF

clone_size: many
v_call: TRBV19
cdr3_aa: CASSPRTQLAYNEQFF

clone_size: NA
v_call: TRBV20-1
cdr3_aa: CSAREQVERPQHF

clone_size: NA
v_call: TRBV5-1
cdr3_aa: CASSFSGDRPYNEQFF

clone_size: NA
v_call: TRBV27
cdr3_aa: CASSLLAATDTQYF

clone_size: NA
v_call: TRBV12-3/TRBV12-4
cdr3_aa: CASSLYLSGNTGELFF

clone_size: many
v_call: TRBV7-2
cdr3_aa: CASTRGRGSDTQYF

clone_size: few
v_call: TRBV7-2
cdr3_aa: CASSREGYTGELFF